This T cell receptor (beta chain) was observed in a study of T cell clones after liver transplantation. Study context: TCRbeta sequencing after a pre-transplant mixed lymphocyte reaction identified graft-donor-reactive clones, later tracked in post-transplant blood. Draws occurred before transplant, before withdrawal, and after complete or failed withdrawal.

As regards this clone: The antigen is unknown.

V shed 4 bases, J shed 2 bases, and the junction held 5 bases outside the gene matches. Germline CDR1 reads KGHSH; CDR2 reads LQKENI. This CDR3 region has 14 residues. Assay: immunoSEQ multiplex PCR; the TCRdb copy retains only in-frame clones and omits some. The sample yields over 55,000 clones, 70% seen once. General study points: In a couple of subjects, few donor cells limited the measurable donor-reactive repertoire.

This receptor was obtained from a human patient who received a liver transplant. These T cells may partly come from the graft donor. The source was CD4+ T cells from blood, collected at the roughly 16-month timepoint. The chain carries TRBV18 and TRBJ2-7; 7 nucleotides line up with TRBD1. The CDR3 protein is CASSQGAPPYEQYF. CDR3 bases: TGTGCCAGCTCACAGGGGGCACCCCCCTACGAGCAGTACTTC. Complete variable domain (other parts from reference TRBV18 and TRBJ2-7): NAGVMQNPRHLVRRRGQEARLRCSPMKGHSHVYWYRQLPEEGLKFMVYLQKENIIDESGMPKERFSAEFPKEGPSILRIQQVVRGDSAAYFCASSQGAPPYEQYFGPGTRLTVT.